This T cell receptor beta chain originates from a study of T cell repertoires in cytomegalovirus infection. As for the study in general: A matching HLA type, together with CMV infection, was signaled by public TCR beta signatures. Whole-study results and caveats: Ex vivo, HLA-C-restricted CMV-specific TCR beta clonotypes prevailed over the rest of the response. Totalled public TCR beta family frequency picked out people who carried CMV plus the relevant HLA.

TCRdb reprocessed the reads with MiXCR, giving one entry per CDR3 protein. Found here are under 600,000 distinct CDR3 sequences, about 15% of them singletons; the top ten hold roughly a quarter. This CDR3 has 14 residues. J was trimmed by 6 bases and V by 5 bases; bases with no gene match: 8. Germline CDR1 SGHNT, CDR2 YYREEE (reference sequence). In the case of this clonotype: Its antigen is unknown.

The sequence was collected from a human donor in good health (CMV status not recorded). Some clones in this sample may be carry-over from other donors' samples. Sequencing used CD8+ T cells from PBMCs. The chain has TRBV5-4 and TRBJ2-3; 8 bases match TRBD2. CDR3 coding DNA: TGTGCCAGCAGATCCAAGACTAGCGCGGATACGCAGTATTTT. Its translation is CASRSKTSADTQYF.